These T cell receptor beta chains were read from a single sample in a study of blood T cells in healthy people across ages. TCRdb re-analysed the 5' RACE reads in MiXCR, keeping a single row per CDR3 protein. The repertoire has about 1.7 million distinct CDR3 sequences, 28% of them found once; the top ten carry roughly 8%. Sequencing was carried out using blood. These receptors came from a woman aged 25 to 45 in good health. Each CDR3 is given with its conserved first and last residue. A D gene is named only where the DNA matches it firmly. The listing skips clone size in some rows; elsewhere it reads once, few, many or a size class.

-,TRBV12-3/TRBV12-4,TRBJ1-4,-,TGTGCCAGCAGCCAGAACCCGGTACAGGACGAAAAACTGTTTTTT,CASSQNPVQDEKLFF
many,TRBV15,TRBJ2-1,TRBD2,TGTGCCACCAGCAGAGAAAGGGCTAGCGGGAGTCTGGGCCCCTACAATGAGCAGTTCTTC,CATSRERASGSLGPYNEQFF
few,TRBV30,TRBJ1-1,TRBD1,TGTGCCTGGAGTACAGGGGTAGCTGAAGCTTTCTTT,CAWSTGVAEAFF
once,TRBV5-1,TRBJ2-2,TRBD1,TGCGCCAGTTCCCCCCCGACAGGGCAGGACACCGGGGAGCTGTTTTTT,CASSPPTGQDTGELFF
many,TRBV20-1,TRBJ1-2,-,TGCAGTGCTAGAGGGGGGGATGGCTACACCTTC,CSARGGDGYTF
-,TRBV21-1,TRBJ2-1,-,TGTGCCAGCAACCCCGGGACAGTCGCTAGGTGCCCCTACAATGAGCAGTTCTTC,CASNPGTVARCPYNEQFF
-,TRBV24-1,TRBJ2-5,TRBD1,TGTGCCACCAGTGGTGCCGGGACAGGGCAGGAGACCCAGTACTTC,CATSGAGTGQETQYF
-,TRBV12-3/TRBV12-4,TRBJ2-3,-,TGTGCCAGTTCGAACAGGGTGAACACAGATATGCAGTATTTT,CASSNRVNTDMQYF
few,TRBV5-1,TRBJ1-4,-,TGCGCCAGCAGCTTGGGGGGATTATCAACTAATGAAAAACTGTTTTTT,CASSLGGLSTNEKLFF
-,TRBV20-1,TRBJ1-2,-,TGCAGTGCAAGACTGACAGGCACCTTCTATGGCTACACCTTC,CSARLTGTFYGYTF
many,TRBV10-3,TRBJ1-6,TRBD1,TGTGCCATCAGCGGTCTTCAGGGGGGGCTGAGGAATTCACCCCTCCACTTT,CAISGLQGGLRNSPLHF
-,TRBV7-9,TRBJ2-5,TRBD1,TGTGCCAGCAGCTTCACGACCACAGGGGAAGAGACCCAGTACTTC,CASSFTTTGEETQYF
many,TRBV29-1,TRBJ2-7,-,TGCAGCGTTGACGGGGGCCGCTACGAGCAGTACTTC,CSVDGGRYEQYF
few,TRBV4-1,TRBJ1-4,-,TGCGCCAGCAGCCAAGATAGGGAACAGTTTGGTAATGAAAAACTGTTTTTT,CASSQDREQFGNEKLFF
-,TRBV7-9,TRBJ2-4,-,TGTGCCACCGCCTCGGGGGAAAACATTCAGTACTTC,CATASGENIQYF
many,TRBV5-1,TRBJ2-3,TRBD1,TGTGCCAGCAGTTTAGATACAGGGGCAGATACGCAGTATTTT,CASSLDTGADTQYF
few,TRBV6-6,TRBJ2-5,TRBD1,TGTGCCAGCAGTTACTCGGCCTCGGGACAGAAGGAGGCCCAGTACTTC,CASSYSASGQKEAQYF